The 4 T cell receptor beta chains in this list originate from one sample, sequenced in a study of blood T cell repertoires in COVID-19. Measured with immunoSEQ multiplex PCR; TCRdb has only the in-frame clones, and not every one. There are some 200,000 clones in the sample; 80% to 90% occur only once, and around 1.4% lies in the top ten. The sample consisted of peripheral blood. The receptors were sampled from a man aged 18 to 30 with active or convalescent COVID-19.

This sequence joins TRBV19 and TRBJ1-1, with D perhaps matching TRBD1 (5 bases). CDR3 length: 16 amino acids. The germline V gene encodes CDR1 LNHDA and CDR2 SQIVND (reference sequence). V lost 2 bases to trimming and J lost 3 bases, with 16 bases between them. CDR3 sequence reads: CASSIQAGPFDTEAFF. For the CDR3, the DNA is TGTGCCAGTAGTATACAGGCAGGGCCGTTCGACACTGAAGCTTTCTTT.

This clone is a singleton in its sample. The chain has TRBV5-1 and TRBJ2-1; 7 bases line up with TRBD2. This CDR3 comprises 15 residues. The trim removed 4 bases at V and 1 base at J, leaving 5 bases unmatched. The germline V gene has CDR1 SGHRS and CDR2 YFSETQ. The CDR3 nucleotides are TGCGCCAGCAGCCCCGGACTAGAGTCCTACAATGAGCAGTTCTTC. Its protein product is CASSPGLESYNEQFF.

The chain employs TRBV27 and TRBJ1-2; 7 positions match TRBD1. This CDR3 region has 17 residues. After removal of 5 bases from V and 1 base from J, the junction contained 13 bases not matched to a gene. CDR1 and CDR2 (germline): MNHEY, SMNVEV (reference sequence). CDR3 sequence reads: CASSTRTGKLDNYGYTF. CDR3 nucleotides: TGTGCCAGCAGTACGCGGACAGGAAAACTTGATAACTATGGCTACACCTTC.

The CDR3 spells CASSFGQGGAIGEGYTF. The CDR3 DNA follows: TGCGCCAGCAGCTTCGGACAGGGTGGCGCCATTGGCGAAGGCTACACCTTC. The rearrangement joins TRBV5-1 to TRBJ1-2; 8 bases agree with TRBD1. There are 17 residues in the CDR3. V was pared by 2 bases and J by 8 bases, with 17 bases of the junction left unmatched. Germline lookup yields CDR1 SGHRS and CDR2 YFSETQ.